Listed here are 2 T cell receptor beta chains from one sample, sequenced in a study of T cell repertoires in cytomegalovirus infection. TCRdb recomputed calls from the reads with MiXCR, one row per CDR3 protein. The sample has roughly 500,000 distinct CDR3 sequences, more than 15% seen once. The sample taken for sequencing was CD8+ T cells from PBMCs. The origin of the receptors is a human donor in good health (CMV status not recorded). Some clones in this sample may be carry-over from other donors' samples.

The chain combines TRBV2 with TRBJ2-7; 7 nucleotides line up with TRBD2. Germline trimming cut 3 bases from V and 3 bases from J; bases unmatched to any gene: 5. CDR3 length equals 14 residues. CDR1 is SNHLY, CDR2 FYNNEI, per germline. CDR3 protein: CASSDQREYYEQYF. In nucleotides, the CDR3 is TGTGCCAGCAGTGATCAGCGGGAATACTACGAGCAGTACTTC.

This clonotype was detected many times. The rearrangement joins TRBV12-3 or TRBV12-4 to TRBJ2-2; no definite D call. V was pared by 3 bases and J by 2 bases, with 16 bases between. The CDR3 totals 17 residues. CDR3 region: CASSFGRLNLNTGELFF. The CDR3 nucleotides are TGTGCCAGCAGTTTCGGCAGACTTAACCTTAACACCGGGGAGCTGTTTTTT.